This is a list of T cell receptor beta chains from one sample in a study of shared clonotypes between healthy human individuals. Measured with immunoSEQ multiplex PCR; TCRdb has only the in-frame clones, and not every one. The sample comprises 2 million to 2.5 million clones, approximately 95% of which are singletons, and 0.35% to 0.45% rests with the top ten. Sequencing input: naive CD4+ T cells from PBMCs. The receptors derive from a man aged 18 to 35 in good health. Some clones in this sample may be carry-over from other donors' samples. Both conserved end residues are part of each CDR3. A D gene is named only where the DNA matches it firmly. Some rows have no size entry. The others give once, few or many, or a class for an expanded clone.

v_gene	j_gene	d_gene	abundance	CDR3nt	CDR3aa
TRBV29-1	TRBJ2-7	TRBD1	.	TGCAGCGTTGGGAGGACAGGGAACTACGAGCAGTACTTC	CSVGRTGNYEQYF
TRBV9	TRBJ1-3	.	.	TGTGCCAGCAGCGTAGGGCGAAAGGCGAGCTCTGGAAACACCATATATTTT	CASSVGRKASSGNTIYF
TRBV5-1	TRBJ1-3	.	once	TGCGCCAGCAGCTTGGAGGCAGCTGGAAACACCATATATTTT	CASSLEAAGNTIYF
TRBV5-1	TRBJ2-3	TRBD1	few	TGCGCCAGCAGCCCGGGACAGGGCACAGATACGCAGTATTTT	CASSPGQGTDTQYF
TRBV5-1	TRBJ2-1	.	.	TGCGCCAGCAGTCTGGCCCCGCCGGGGGATGAGCAGTTCTTC	CASSLAPPGDEQFF
TRBV2	TRBJ1-2	TRBD1	.	TGTGCCAGCAGCGGACAGGGGACCCTCTATGGCTACACCTTC	CASSGQGTLYGYTF
TRBV29-1	TRBJ2-1	.	.	TGCAGCGTTGCAGTTGGCTCTCTAATCGAGCAGTTCTTC	CSVAVGSLIEQFF
TRBV29-1	TRBJ1-6	.	.	TGCACCGGCACTTTGAGGTCTGGGTCACCCCTCCACTTT	CTGTLRSGSPLHF
TRBV10-3	TRBJ1-2	.	.	TGTGCCATCAGCGATGGCCTACCCTCTAACTATGGCTACACCTTC	CAISDGLPSNYGYTF
TRBV15	TRBJ2-1	TRBD1	.	TGTGCCACCAGCAGCGGACGGCAGGGGGATTCCTACAATGAGCAGTTCTTC	CATSSGRQGDSYNEQFF
TRBV2	TRBJ1-4	.	few	TGTGCCAGCAGCGCTAATGAAAAACTGTTTTTT	CASSANEKLFF
TRBV5-1	TRBJ2-2	.	.	TGCGCCAGCAGCTTGGTCGGGCGGTACACCGGGGAGCTGTTTTTT	CASSLVGRYTGELFF
TRBV7-6	TRBJ2-2	.	.	TGTGCCAGCAGCCCCTCCTATGAATTGAACACCGGGGAGCTGTTTTTT	CASSPSYELNTGELFF
TRBV7-3	TRBJ2-5	TRBD2	.	TGTGCCAGCAGCTCGACCGGGACTAGCGCCGAGACCCAGTACTTC	CASSSTGTSAETQYF
TRBV25-1	TRBJ2-5	.	.	TGTGCCAGCAGTGAATACGACGGGGCACGGACCCAGTACTTC	CASSEYDGARTQYF
TRBV9	TRBJ2-1	.	.	TGTGCCAGCAGCGTAGTCGGAGGCCAAAACTACAATGAGCAGTTCTTC	CASSVVGGQNYNEQFF